This T cell receptor (beta chain) is drawn from a study of response to subunit inactivated influenza vaccine. Study-wide results and caveats: It was the authors' suggestion that each seasonal influenza vaccination recruits few new T cells.

The CDR3 runs 14 residues. CDR1 SGHVS and CDR2 FQNEAQ come from the germline V gene. V was pared by 7 bases and J by 0 bases, with 13 bases between. Points on this clonotype: Its specificity is not known.

TCRdb ran MiXCR on the RT-PCR reads and lists one entry per CDR3 protein. The sample lists around 850,000 distinct CDR3 sequences, 15% to 20% occurring once. The TCR comes from a middle-aged man who received an inactivated influenza vaccine. The V call is TRBV7-8, the J call TRBJ2-7; D ambiguous. Material: PBMCs from blood, obtained around 5 days after vaccination. The CDR3 nucleotides are TGTGCCAGCACCTCGGTAGGGCTCTCCTACGAGCAGTACTTC. It is translated as CASTSVGLSYEQYF. The entire variable domain, with the rest obtained from reference TRBV7-8 and TRBJ2-7, is as follows: GAGVSQSPRYKVAKRGQDVALRCDPISGHVSLFWYQQALGQGPEFLTYFQNEAQLDKSGLPSDRFFAERPEGSVSTLKIQRTQQEDSAVYLCASTSVGLSYEQYFGPGTRLTVT.